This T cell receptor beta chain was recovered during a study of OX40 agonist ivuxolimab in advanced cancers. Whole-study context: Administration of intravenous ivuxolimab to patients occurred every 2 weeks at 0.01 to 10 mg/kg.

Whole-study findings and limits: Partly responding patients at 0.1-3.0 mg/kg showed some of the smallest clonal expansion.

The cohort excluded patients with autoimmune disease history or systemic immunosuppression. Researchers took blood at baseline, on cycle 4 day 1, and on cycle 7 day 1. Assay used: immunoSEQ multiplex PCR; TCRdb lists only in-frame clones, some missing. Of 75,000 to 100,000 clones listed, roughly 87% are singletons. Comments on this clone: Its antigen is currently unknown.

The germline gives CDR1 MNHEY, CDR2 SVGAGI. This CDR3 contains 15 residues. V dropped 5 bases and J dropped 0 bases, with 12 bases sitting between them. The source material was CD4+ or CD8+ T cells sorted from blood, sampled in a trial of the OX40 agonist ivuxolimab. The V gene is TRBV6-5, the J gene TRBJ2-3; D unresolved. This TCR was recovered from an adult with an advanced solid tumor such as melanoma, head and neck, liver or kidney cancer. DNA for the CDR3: TGTGCCAGCAGTACCCTAGTGGGTAGCACAGATACGCAGTATTTT. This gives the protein CASSTLVGSTDTQYF.